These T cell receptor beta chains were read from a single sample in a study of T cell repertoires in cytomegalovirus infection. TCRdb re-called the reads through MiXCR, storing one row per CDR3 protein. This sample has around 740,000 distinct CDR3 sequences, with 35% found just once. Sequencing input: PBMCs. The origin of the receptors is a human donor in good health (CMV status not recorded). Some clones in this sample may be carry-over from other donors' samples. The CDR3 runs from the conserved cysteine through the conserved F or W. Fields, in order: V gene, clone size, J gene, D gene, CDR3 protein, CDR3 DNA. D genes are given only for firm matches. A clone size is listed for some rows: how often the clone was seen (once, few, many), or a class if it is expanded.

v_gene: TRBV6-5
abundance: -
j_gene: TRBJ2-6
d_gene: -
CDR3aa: CASRSGWGANVLTF
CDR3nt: TGTGCCAGTCGTTCGGGGTGGGGGGCCAACGTCCTGACTTTC

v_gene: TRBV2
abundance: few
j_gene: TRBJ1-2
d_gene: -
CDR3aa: CASRRTEPNYGYTF
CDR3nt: TGTGCCAGCAGAAGGACGGAGCCTAACTATGGCTACACCTTC

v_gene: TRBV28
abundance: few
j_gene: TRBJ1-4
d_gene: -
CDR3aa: CASRPGRAGPNEKLFF
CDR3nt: TGTGCCAGCAGACCCGGACGCGCAGGCCCGAATGAAAAACTGTTTTTT

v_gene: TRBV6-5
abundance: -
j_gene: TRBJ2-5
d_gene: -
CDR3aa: CASSLGQPQETQYF
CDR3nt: TGTGCCAGCAGTCTCGGACAGCCTCAAGAGACCCAGTACTTC

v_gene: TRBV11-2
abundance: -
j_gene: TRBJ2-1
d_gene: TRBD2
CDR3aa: CSSSPRPQTSGVLYNEQFF
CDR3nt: TGTTCCAGCAGCCCCCGCCCCCAGACTAGCGGGGTTCTTTACAATGAGCAGTTCTTC

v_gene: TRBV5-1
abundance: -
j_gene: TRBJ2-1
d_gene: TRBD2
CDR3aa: CASSLLGLADYNEQFF
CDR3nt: TGCGCCAGCAGCTTGTTGGGACTAGCGGACTACAATGAGCAGTTCTTC

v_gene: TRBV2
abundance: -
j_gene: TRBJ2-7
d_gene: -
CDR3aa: CASSEGRFYEQYF
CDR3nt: TGTGCCAGCAGTGAAGGGCGGTTCTACGAGCAGTACTTC

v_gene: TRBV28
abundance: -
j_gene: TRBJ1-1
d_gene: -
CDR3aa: CASSLWGDTRNTEAFF
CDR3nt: TGTGCCAGCAGTTTATGGGGGGACACCAGGAACACTGAAGCTTTCTTT

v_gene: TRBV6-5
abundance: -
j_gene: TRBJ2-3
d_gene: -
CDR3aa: CASSYFGVTDTQYF
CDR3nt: TGTGCCAGCAGTTACTTTGGAGTCACAGATACGCAGTATTTT

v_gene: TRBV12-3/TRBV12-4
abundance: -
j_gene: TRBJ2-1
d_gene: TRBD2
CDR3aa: CASSSPQAGGPRQFF
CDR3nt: TGTGCCAGCAGTTCCCCCCAGGCGGGAGGGCCTCGGCAGTTCTTC

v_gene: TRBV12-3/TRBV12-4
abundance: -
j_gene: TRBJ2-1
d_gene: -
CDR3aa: CASSSSGGTGINEQFF
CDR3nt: TGTGCCAGCAGTTCCTCGGGGGGGACAGGGATCAATGAGCAGTTCTTC

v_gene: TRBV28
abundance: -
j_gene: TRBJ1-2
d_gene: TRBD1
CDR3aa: CASSEVPGQGSYGYTF
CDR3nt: TGTGCCAGCAGTGAGGTCCCGGGACAGGGATCCTATGGCTACACCTTC

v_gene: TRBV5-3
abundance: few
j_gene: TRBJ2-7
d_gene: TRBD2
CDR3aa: CASSLLLAKTGFVYEQYF
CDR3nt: TGTGCCAGCAGCTTGCTACTAGCGAAAACGGGATTTGTGTACGAGCAGTACTTC

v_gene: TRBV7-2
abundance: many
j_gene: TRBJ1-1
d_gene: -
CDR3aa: CASSLDQGLNTEAFF
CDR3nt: TGTGCCAGCAGCTTAGACCAGGGATTGAACACTGAAGCTTTCTTT

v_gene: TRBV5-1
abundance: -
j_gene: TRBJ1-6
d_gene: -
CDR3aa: CASSSTTVSPLHF
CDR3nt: TGCGCCAGCAGCTCAACGACGGTCTCACCCCTCCACTTT

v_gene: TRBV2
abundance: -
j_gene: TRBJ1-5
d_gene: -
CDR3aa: CASSGLRGHQPQHF
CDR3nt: TGTGCCAGCAGCGGTCTACGGGGACATCAGCCCCAGCATTTT

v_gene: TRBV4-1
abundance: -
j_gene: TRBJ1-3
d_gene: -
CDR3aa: CASSQDWLTGNTIYF
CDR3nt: TGCGCCAGCAGCCAAGATTGGCTTACTGGAAACACCATATATTTT

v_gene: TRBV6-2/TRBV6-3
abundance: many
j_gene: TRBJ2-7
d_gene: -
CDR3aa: CATTEAYEQYF
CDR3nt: TGTGCCACCACGGAAGCATACGAGCAGTACTTC

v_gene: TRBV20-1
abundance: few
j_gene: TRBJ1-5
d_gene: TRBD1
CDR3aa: CSASQGTGHSNQPQHF
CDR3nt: TGCAGTGCTAGCCAAGGGACAGGCCATAGCAATCAGCCCCAGCATTTT

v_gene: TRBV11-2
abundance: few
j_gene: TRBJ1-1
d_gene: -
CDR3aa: CASSLDRIGGTEAFF
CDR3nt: TGTGCCAGCAGCTTAGACCGGATTGGAGGGACTGAAGCTTTCTTT

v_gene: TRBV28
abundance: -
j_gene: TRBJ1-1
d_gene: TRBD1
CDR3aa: CASKAQGAPGTEAFF
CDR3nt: TGTGCCAGTAAGGCACAGGGGGCGCCGGGCACTGAAGCTTTCTTT

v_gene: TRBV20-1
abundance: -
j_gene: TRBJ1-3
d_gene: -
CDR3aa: CSAREYGGLRSGNTIYF
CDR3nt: TGCAGTGCTAGAGAGTATGGGGGACTCCGCTCTGGAAACACCATATATTTT

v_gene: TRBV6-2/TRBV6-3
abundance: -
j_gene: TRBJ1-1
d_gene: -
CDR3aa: CASSYPPGHTEAFF
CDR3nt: TGTGCCAGCAGTTACCCACCAGGGCACACTGAAGCTTTCTTT

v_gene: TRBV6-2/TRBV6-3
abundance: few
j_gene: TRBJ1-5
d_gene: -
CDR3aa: CASSSQVQPQHF
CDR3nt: TGTGCCAGCAGTTCCCAGGTTCAGCCCCAGCATTTT

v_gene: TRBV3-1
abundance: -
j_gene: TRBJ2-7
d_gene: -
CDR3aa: CASSQEVPYEQYF
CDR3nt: TGTGCCAGCAGCCAAGAAGTCCCTTACGAGCAGTACTTC

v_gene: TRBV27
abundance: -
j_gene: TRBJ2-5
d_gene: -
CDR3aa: CASSLRVGENQYF
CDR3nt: TGTGCCAGCAGTTTACGTGTCGGCGAGAACCAGTACTTC

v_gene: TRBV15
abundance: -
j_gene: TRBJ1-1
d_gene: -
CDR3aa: CATSRDRPPVNTEAFF
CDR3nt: TGTGCCACCAGCAGAGATCGCCCACCTGTGAACACTGAAGCTTTCTTT

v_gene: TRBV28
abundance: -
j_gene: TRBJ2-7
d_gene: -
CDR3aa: CASKAVGYEQYF
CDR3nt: TGTGCCAGCAAGGCTGTCGGCTACGAGCAGTACTTC

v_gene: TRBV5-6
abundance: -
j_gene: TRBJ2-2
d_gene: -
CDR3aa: CASSLKRPGELFF
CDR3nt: TGTGCCAGCAGCTTGAAAAGGCCCGGGGAGCTGTTTTTT

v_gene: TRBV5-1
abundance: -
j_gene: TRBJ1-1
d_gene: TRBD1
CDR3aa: CASSLRGQANTEAFF
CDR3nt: TGCGCCAGCAGCTTGAGGGGACAGGCGAACACTGAAGCTTTCTTT

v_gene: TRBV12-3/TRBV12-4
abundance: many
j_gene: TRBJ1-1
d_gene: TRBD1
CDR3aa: CASSKGGGYTEAFF
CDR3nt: TGTGCCAGCAGTAAAGGGGGCGGGTACACTGAAGCTTTCTTT

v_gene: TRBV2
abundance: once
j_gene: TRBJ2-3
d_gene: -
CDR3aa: CASSEIGNTQYF
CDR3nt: TGTGCCAGCAGTGAAATTGGGAATACGCAGTATTTT

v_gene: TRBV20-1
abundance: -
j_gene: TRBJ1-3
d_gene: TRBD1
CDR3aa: CSARDKDRGEGNTIYF
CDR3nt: TGCAGTGCTAGAGATAAGGACAGGGGGGAAGGAAACACCATATATTTT

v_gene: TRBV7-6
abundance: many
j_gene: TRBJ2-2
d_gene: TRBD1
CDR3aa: CASSSDRVGTGELFF
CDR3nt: TGTGCCAGCAGCTCCGACAGGGTTGGCACCGGGGAGCTGTTTTTT

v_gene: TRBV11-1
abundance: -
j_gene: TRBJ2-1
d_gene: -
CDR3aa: CASSLSQVFEQFF
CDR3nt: TGTGCCAGCAGCTTAAGTCAGGTCTTTGAGCAGTTCTTC

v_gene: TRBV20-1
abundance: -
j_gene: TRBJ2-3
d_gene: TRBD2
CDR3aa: CSASGRAPDTQYF
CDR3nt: TGCAGTGCTAGCGGGAGGGCCCCAGATACGCAGTATTTT

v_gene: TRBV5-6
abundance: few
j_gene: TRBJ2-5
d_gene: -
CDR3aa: CASGGPRKEETQYF
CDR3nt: TGTGCCAGCGGCGGGCCTAGGAAGGAAGAGACCCAGTACTTC

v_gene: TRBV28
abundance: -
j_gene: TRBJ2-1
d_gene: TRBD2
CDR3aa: CAGAPREGLDNLNEQFF
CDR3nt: TGTGCCGGGGCCCCCCGGGAGGGCCTCGATAACCTCAATGAGCAGTTCTTC

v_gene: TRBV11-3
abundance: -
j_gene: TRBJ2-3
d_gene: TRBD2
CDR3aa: CASSLDGPGGGTDTQYF
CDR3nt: TGTGCCAGCAGCTTAGACGGCCCCGGGGGGGGCACAGATACGCAGTATTTT

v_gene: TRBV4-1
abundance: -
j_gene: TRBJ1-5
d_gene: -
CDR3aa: CASSQEIHRGHPPQHF
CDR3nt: TGCGCCAGCAGCCAGGAAATTCATAGGGGCCATCCGCCCCAGCATTTT

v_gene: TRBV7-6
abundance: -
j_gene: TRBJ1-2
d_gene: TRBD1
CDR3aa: CASILGQGASGYTF
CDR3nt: TGTGCCAGCATCTTGGGACAGGGGGCGAGCGGCTACACCTTC

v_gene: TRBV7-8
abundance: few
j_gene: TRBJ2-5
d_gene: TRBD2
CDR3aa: CASSLGPGGTSGGKETQYF
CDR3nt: TGTGCCAGCAGCTTAGGCCCCGGGGGGACTAGCGGGGGGAAAGAGACCCAGTACTTC

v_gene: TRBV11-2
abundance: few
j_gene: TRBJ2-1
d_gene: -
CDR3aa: CASSLDPTGYNEQFF
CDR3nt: TGTGCCAGCAGCTTAGATCCTACAGGGTACAATGAGCAGTTCTTC